The rows below give T cell receptor beta chains drawn from one sample of a study of cytomegalovirus exposure and HLA in healthy donors. Clones were read by immunoSEQ multiplex PCR, and TCRdb kept only the in-frame ones, dropping some. Of roughly 100,000 clones listed, around three quarters are singletons. The sample was PBMCs. These receptors all stem from a young woman in good health and CMV-seropositive. CDR3s include the opening cysteine and the closing phenylalanine or tryptophan. Fields, in order: V gene, clone size, J gene, D gene, CDR3 protein, CDR3 DNA. A D gene is named only where the DNA matches it firmly. Clone size is not always given. Where it is, it says once, few, many or a class for expanded clones.

>TRBV5-1|.|TRBJ2-7|TRBD1
CASSLAGQGAYEQYF
TGCGCCAGCAGCTTGGCGGGACAGGGGGCCTACGAGCAGTACTTC
>TRBV19|.|TRBJ2-7|.
CASSMSLSYEQYF
TGTGCCAGTAGTATGTCCCTCTCCTACGAGCAGTACTTC
>TRBV7-2|.|TRBJ2-1|TRBD2
CASKLKAGGLVWNEQFF
TGTGCCAGCAAGCTTAAGGCCGGAGGACTAGTTTGGAATGAGCAGTTCTTC
>TRBV5-4|.|TRBJ2-7|.
CASSLDEYYEQYF
TGTGCCAGCAGCTTGGACGAGTACTACGAGCAGTACTTC
>TRBV16|.|TRBJ1-1|.
CASSLSGTEAFF
TGTGCCAGCAGCCTCTCCGGGACTGAAGCTTTCTTT
>TRBV6-1|.|TRBJ2-7|.
CASSRREGDEQYF
TGTGCCAGCTCCCGAAGAGAGGGAGACGAGCAGTACTTC
>TRBV19|.|TRBJ2-3|TRBD2
CASSRGLAEHQDTQYF
TGTGCCAGTAGTAGGGGACTAGCGGAGCACCAAGATACGCAGTATTTT
>TRBV7-9|few|TRBJ2-7|.
CASRGGTLGEQYF
TGTGCCAGCAGAGGAGGGACTTTGGGCGAGCAGTACTTC
>TRBV19|.|TRBJ2-3|.
CASSIRQGSADTQYF
TGTGCCAGTAGTATAAGGCAGGGTTCGGCAGATACGCAGTATTTT
>TRBV28|.|TRBJ2-7|.
CASSSTYEQYF
TGTGCCAGCAGTTCCACCTACGAGCAGTACTTC
>TRBV29-1|.|TRBJ2-1|TRBD2
CSVPEAEAGRANEQFF
TGCAGCGTTCCTGAGGCCGAAGCGGGAAGGGCCAATGAGCAGTTCTTC